The clone carrying this T cell receptor beta chain was observed a few times. Its antigen is unidentified. The sample originates from a study of radiation and T cells in renal cell carcinoma. Time point: baseline pretreatment blood. Treatment: 15 Gy SBRT to primary tumor, nephrectomy 4 weeks later. Radiation-treated patients gave blood at baseline, week 2 and week 4. Clear cell pathology was present in this patient's renal cell carcinoma. Study results and caveats: Without pretreatment biopsies, baseline tumor clonotype presence was undetermined. In blood, top tumor clones expanded by 2 weeks, shrinking by 4.

Some clones are missing from TCRdb's copy, which holds only in-frame ones; the method was immunoSEQ multiplex PCR. The sample contains 140,000 to 150,000 clones, around 90% of which appear only once. Sample: blood, taken from a patient whose treatment included radiotherapy and nephrectomy. This receptor was identified in a woman in her 70s with renal cell carcinoma.

CDR3 coding DNA: TGTGCCAGCAGGGGCGGCGGGGGGGTAGCTCAGCCCCAGCATTTT. Its translation is CASRGGGGVAQPQHF. The chain joins TRBV2 to TRBJ1-5, with D perhaps matching TRBD1 (5 bases). The germline V and J ends were trimmed by 6 bases and 6 bases, with 18 bases remaining between them. This CDR3 spans 15 amino acids. The germline V gene has CDR1 SNHLY and CDR2 FYNNEI.